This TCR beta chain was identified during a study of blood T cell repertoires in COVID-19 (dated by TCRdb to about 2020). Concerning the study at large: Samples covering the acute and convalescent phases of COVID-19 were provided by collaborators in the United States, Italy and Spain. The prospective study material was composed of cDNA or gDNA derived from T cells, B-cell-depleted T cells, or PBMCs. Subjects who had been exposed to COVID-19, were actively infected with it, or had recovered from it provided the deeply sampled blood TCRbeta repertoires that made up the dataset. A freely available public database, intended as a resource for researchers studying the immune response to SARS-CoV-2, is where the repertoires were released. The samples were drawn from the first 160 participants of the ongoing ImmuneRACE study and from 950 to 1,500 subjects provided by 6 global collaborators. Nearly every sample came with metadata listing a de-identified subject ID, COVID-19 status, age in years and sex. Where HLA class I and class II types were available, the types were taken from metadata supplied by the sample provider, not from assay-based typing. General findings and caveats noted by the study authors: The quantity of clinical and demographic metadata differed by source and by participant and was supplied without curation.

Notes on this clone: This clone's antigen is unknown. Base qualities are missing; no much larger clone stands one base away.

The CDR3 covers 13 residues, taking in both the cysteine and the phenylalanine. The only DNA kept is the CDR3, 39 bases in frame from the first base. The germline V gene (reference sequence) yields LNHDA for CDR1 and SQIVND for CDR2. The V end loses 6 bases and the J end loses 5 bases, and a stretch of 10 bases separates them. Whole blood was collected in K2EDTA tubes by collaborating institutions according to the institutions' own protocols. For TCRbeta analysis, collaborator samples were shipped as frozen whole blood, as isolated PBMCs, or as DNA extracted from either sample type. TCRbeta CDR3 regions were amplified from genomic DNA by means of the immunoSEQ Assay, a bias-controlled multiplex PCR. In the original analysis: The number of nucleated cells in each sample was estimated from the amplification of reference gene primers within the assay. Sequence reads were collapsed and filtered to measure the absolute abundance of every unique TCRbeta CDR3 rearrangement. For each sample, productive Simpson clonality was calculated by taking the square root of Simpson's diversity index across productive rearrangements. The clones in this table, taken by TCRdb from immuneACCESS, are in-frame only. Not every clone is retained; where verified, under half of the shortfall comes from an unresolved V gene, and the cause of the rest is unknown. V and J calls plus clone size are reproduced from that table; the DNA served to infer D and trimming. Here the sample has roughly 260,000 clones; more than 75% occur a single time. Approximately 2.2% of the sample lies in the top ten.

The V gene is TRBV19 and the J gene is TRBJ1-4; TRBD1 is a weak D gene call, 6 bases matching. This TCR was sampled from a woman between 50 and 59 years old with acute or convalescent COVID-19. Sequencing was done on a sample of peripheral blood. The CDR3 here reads CASRGRGNEKLFF. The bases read TGTGCCAGTAGGGGCAGGGGAAATGAAAAACTGTTTTTT.